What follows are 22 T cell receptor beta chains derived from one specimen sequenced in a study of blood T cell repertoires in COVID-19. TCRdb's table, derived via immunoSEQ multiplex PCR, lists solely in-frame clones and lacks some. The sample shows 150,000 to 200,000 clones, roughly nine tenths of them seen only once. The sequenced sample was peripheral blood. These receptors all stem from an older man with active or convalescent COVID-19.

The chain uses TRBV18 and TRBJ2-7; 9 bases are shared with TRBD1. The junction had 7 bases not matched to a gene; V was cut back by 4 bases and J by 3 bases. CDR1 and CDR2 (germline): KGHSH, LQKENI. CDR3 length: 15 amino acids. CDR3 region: CASSQGTGLNYEQYF. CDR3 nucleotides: TGTGCCAGCTCACAAGGGACAGGGCTAAACTACGAGCAGTACTTC.

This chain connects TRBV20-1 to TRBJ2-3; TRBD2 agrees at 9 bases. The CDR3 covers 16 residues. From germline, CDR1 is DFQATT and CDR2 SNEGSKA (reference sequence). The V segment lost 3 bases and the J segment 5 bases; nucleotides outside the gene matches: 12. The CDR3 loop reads CSASLLASGTRDTQYF. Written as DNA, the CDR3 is TGCAGTGCTAGTCTCCTGGCTAGCGGGACCAGAGATACGCAGTATTTT.

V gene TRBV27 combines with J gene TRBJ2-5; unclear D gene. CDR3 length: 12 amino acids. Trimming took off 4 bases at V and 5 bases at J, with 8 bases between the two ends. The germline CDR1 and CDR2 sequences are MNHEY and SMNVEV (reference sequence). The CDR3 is CASSSPRETQYF. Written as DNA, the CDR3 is TGTGCCAGCAGTTCCCCTCGGGAGACCCAGTACTTC.

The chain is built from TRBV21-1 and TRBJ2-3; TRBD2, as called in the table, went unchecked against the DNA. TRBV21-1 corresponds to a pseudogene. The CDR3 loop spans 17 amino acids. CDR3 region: CASSTPDTSFMADTQYF. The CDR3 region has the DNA TGTGCCAGCAGCACCCCCGATACTAGCTTTATGGCAGATACGCAGTATTTT.

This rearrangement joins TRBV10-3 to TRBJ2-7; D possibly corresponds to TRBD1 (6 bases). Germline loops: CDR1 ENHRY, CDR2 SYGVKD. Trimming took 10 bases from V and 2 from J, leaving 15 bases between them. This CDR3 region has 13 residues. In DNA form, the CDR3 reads TGTGCCACCCGGGGCCAGGGGACCTACGAGCAGTACTTC. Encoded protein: CATRGQGTYEQYF.

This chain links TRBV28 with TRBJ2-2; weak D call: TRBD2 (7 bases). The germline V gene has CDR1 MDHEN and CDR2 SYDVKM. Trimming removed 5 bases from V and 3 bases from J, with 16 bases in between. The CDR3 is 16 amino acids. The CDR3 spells CASSPSGGQYTGELFF. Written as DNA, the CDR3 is TGTGCCAGCAGTCCATCGGGGGGCCAGTACACCGGGGAGCTGTTTTTT.

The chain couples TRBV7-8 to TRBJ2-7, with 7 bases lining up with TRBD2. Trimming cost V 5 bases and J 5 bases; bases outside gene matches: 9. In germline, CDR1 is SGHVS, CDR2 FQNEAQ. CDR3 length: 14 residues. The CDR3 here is CASSPSGRGNEQYF. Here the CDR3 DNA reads TGTGCCAGCAGCCCTAGCGGACGGGGGAACGAGCAGTACTTC.

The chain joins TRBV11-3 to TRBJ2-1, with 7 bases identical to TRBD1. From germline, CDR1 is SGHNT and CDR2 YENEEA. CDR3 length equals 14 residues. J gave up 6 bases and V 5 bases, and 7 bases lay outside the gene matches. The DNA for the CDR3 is TGTGCCAGCAGCCCCCGGGACAGACTCAATGAGCAGTTCTTC. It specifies CASSPRDRLNEQFF.

In DNA, the CDR3 is TGTGCCAGCAGCTTGCGGGGGAGTGACGGCTACACCTTC. Translating gives CASSLRGSDGYTF. The chain joins TRBV5-5 to TRBJ1-2; D possibly corresponds to TRBD1 (5 bases). This CDR3 is 13 amino acids long. Trimming stripped 1 base from V and 8 bases from J, with 12 bases between. Germline V gene sequence: CDR1 SGHKS, CDR2 YYEKEE (reference sequence).

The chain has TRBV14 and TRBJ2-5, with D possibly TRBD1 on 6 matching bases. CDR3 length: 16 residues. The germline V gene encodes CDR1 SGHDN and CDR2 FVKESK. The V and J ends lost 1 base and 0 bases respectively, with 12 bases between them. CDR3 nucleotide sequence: TGTGCCAGCAGCCAAGGGTGGGGGCCCAACCAAGAGACCCAGTACTTC. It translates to CASSQGWGPNQETQYF. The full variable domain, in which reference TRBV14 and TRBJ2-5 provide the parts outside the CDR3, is EAGVTQFPSHSVIEKGQTVTLRCDPISGHDNLYWYRRVMGKEIKFLLHFVKESKQDESGMPNNRFLAERTGGTYSTLKVQPAELEDSGVYFCASSQGWGPNQETQYFGPGTRLLVL.

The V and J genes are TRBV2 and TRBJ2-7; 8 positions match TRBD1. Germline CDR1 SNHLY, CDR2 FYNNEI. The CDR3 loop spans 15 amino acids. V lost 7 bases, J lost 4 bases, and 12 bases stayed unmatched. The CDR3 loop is CASTPSGTGGYEQYF. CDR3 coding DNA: TGTGCCAGCACACCTTCCGGGACAGGCGGTTACGAGCAGTACTTC.

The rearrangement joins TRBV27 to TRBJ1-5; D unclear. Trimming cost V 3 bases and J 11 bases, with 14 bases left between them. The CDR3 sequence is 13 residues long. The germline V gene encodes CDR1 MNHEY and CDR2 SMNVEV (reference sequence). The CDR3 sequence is CASSFRLGVSQHF. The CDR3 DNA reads TGTGCCAGCAGTTTTCGCCTTGGAGTGTCCCAGCATTTT.

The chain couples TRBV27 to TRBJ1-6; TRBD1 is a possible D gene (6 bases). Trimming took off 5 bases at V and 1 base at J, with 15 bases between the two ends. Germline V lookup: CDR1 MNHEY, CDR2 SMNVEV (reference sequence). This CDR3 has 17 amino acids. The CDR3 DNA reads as TGTGCCAGCAGTGATTCACAGGGATCGTCCTATAATTCACCCCTCCACTTT. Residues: CASSDSQGSSYNSPLHF.

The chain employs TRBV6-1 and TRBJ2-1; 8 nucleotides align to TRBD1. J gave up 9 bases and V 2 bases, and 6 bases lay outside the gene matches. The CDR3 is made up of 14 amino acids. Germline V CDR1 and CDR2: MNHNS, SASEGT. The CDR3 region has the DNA TGTGCCAGCAGTGAATCCCCAGGGGGCATTGAGCAGTTCTTC. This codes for CASSESPGGIEQFF.

The CDR3, as DNA: TGTGCCAGCAGTTTATTAGCGGGGTCTAGGTTGGAGACCCAGTACTTC. Amino acids: CASSLLAGSRLETQYF. The chain has TRBV28 and TRBJ2-5; TRBD2 matches 8 bases. This CDR3 has 16 residues. Germline assignment: CDR1 MDHEN and CDR2 SYDVKM. Unmatched junction bases numbered 9, after V lost 1 base and J lost 5 bases.

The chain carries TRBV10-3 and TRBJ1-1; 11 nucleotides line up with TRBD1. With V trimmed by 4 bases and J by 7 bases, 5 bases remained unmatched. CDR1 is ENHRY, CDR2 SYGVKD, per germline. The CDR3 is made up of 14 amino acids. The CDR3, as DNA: TGTGCCATCAGTGCCGGGACAGGGGGTTTTGAAGCTTTCTTT. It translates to CAISAGTGGFEAFF.

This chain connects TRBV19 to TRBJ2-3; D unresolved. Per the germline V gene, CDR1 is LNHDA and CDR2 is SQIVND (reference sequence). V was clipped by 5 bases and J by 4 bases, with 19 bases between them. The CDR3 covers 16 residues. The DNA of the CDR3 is TGTGCCAGTAGTCCCGTCGTGGCCTTGCTAGCAGATACGCAGTATTTT. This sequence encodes CASSPVVALLADTQYF.

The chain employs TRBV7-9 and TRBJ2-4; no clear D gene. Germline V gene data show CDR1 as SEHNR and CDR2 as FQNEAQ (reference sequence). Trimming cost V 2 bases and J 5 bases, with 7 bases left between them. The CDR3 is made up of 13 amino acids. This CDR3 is CASSLLNQNIQYF. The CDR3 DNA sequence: TGTGCCAGCAGCTTACTAAACCAAAACATTCAGTACTTC.

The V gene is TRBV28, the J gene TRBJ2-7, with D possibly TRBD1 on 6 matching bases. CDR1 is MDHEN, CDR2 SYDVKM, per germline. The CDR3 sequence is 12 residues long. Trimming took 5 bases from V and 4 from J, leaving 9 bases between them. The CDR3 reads CASSRGIYEQYF. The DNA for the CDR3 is TGTGCCAGCAGTAGGGGGATATACGAGCAGTACTTC.

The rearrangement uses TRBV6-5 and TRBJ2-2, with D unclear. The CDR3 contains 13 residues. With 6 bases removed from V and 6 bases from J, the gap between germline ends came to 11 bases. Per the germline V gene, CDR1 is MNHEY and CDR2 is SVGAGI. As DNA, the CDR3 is TGTGCCAGCAGCCTACGGGTTGCCGGGGAGCTGTTTTTT. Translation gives CASSLRVAGELFF.

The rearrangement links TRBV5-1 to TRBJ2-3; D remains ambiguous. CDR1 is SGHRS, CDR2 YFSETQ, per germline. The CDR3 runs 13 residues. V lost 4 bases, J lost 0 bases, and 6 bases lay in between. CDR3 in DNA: TGCGCCAGCAGCATAGCTAGCACAGATACGCAGTATTTT. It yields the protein CASSIASTDTQYF.

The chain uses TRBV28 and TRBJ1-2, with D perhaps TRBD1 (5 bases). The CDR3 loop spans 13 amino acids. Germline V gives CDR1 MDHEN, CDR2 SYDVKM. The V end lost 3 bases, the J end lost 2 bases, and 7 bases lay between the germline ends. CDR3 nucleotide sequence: TGTGCCAGCAGTTTTGCAGGGAACTATGGCTACACCTTC. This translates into CASSFAGNYGYTF.